The 13 T cell receptor beta chains presented below share a single source sample, sequenced in a study of cytomegalovirus exposure and HLA in healthy donors. 60 Vbeta and 13 Jbeta primers were used in PCR. TCRdb's copy holds only in-frame clones and misses some; the assay was immunoSEQ multiplex PCR. This sample has roughly 140,000 clones, with 78% found just once. The sample comprised PBMCs. All receptors derive from a young woman in good health and CMV-seropositive.

This rearrangement joins TRBV5-4 to TRBJ1-1; 7 nucleotides agree with TRBD1. Germline assignment: CDR1 SGHNT and CDR2 YYREEE (reference sequence). The CDR3 has 15 residues. Germline trimming cut 5 bases from V and 1 base from J; bases unmatched to any gene: 8. CDR3 DNA sequence: TGTGCCAGCAGGCCTCCCGGGACAGCGAACACTGAAGCTTTCTTT. Protein sequence: CASRPPGTANTEAFF.

V usage is TRBV28 and J usage is TRBJ1-1; D not certain. The length of the CDR3 is 16 residues. CDR1 and CDR2 (germline): MDHEN, SYDVKM. V lost 2 bases and J 2 bases, leaving 15 bases between the germline ends. CDR3 nucleotides: TGTGCCAGCAGTTTAAGATTAACTAATCGTAACACTGAAGCTTTCTTT. It translates to CASSLRLTNRNTEAFF.

The rearrangement links TRBV28 to TRBJ2-4; maybe TRBD1 (6 bases). The CDR3 spans 15 residues. In germline, CDR1 is MDHEN, CDR2 SYDVKM. V gave up 7 bases and J gave up 2 bases, with 15 bases separating them. CDR3 amino acids: CASTPSQGSKNIQYF. In DNA, the CDR3 is TGTGCCAGCACCCCCTCCCAGGGGTCCAAAAACATTCAGTACTTC.

This chain uses TRBV19 with TRBJ2-5; a possible D gene is TRBD1 (5 bases). Germline V lookup: CDR1 LNHDA, CDR2 SQIVND (reference sequence). The CDR3 has 13 residues. Trimming pared 5 bases from V and 5 bases from J, leaving 12 bases between. This chain's CDR3 is CASSPRVSETQYF. CDR3 nucleotide sequence: TGTGCCAGTAGTCCCAGGGTTTCCGAGACCCAGTACTTC.

The V call is TRBV5-1, the J call TRBJ2-3; 11 nucleotides align to TRBD2. CDR1 is SGHRS and CDR2 is YFSETQ in the germline V gene. V was pared by 4 bases and J by 1 base, with 2 bases of the junction left unmatched. The CDR3 has 15 amino acids. CDR3 region: CASSPTSGGTDTQYF. Here the CDR3 DNA reads TGCGCCAGCAGCCCGACTAGCGGGGGCACAGATACGCAGTATTTT.

In its sample, this clone was seen a few times. J is TRBJ1-2 and V is TRBV5-1, with D perhaps matching TRBD1 (5 bases). Germline V lookup: CDR1 SGHRS, CDR2 YFSETQ. CDR3 length: 19 residues. The V and J ends lost 2 bases and 2 bases respectively, with 25 bases between them. The CDR3, as DNA: TGCGCCAGCAGCTTACGGGTCCCCAGGGCAAAGGGAAGAAACTATGGCTACACCTTC. Its protein product is CASSLRVPRAKGRNYGYTF. Based on the CDR3 plus reference TRBV5-1 and TRBJ1-2, the full variable domain is KAGVTQTPRYLIKTRGQQVTLSCSPISGHRSVSWYQQTPGQGLQFLFEYFSETQRNKGNFPGRFSGRQFSNSRSEMNVSTLELGDSALYLCASSLRVPRAKGRNYGYTFGSGTRLTVV.

The J gene is TRBJ2-3, the V gene TRBV6-5; TRBD2 aligns across 7 bases. The CDR3 consists of 16 residues. V lost 0 bases, J lost 0 bases, and 3 bases stayed unmatched. CDR1 MNHEY and CDR2 SVGAGI come from the germline V gene. The CDR3 DNA reads TGTGCCAGCAGTTACTCGACGGGAGGTAGCACAGATACGCAGTATTTT. As protein: CASSYSTGGSTDTQYF.

The chain links TRBV21-1 to TRBJ2-7; the table assigns TRBD1, which was not confirmed against the DNA. TRBV21-1 is a recognized pseudogene. The CDR3 loop spans 14 amino acids. The CDR3 spells CASSKAGRGYEQYF. CDR3 nucleotides: TGTGCCAGCAGCAAAGCCGGCAGGGGCTACGAGCAGTACTTC.

V and J are TRBV7-2 and TRBJ1-3; 7 nucleotides align to TRBD1. Looked up from germline, CDR1 is SGHTA and CDR2 is FQGNSA. The CDR3 covers 16 residues. After removal of 5 bases from V and 7 bases from J, the junction contained 14 bases not matched to a gene. The CDR3 DNA follows: TGTGCCAGCAGCACCCCGGGGACAGTTGCGTGGAACACCATATATTTT. Amino acids: CASSTPGTVAWNTIYF.

This chain links TRBV7-6 with TRBJ2-7, with D tentatively TRBD2 (6 bases). Trimming left V 5 bases short and J 6 bases short, with 14 bases between. Germline CDR1 is SGHVS and CDR2 is FNYEAQ. The CDR3 length is 13 residues. Here the CDR3 reads CASSGGTASEQYF. DNA of the CDR3: TGTGCCAGCAGCGGAGGGACGGCTAGCGAGCAGTACTTC.

In nucleotides, the CDR3 is TGTGCCAGCAGCTTAGAGGGAGCGGGGGTGCCTCTAGAGACCCAGTACTTC. Residues: CASSLEGAGVPLETQYF. The chain uses TRBV7-2 and TRBJ2-5; 8 nucleotides line up with TRBD2. The CDR3 spans 17 residues. Losses at the gene ends were 1 base for V and 4 bases for J; bases not matched to a gene: 11. The V gene's germline CDR1 is SGHTA and CDR2 FQGNSA.

This chain links TRBV19 with TRBJ2-1; D call uncertain. Germline CDR1 LNHDA, CDR2 SQIVND (reference sequence). The CDR3 length is 11 residues. The V end lost 8 bases, the J end lost 8 bases, and 10 bases lay between the germline ends. CDR3 nucleotides: TGTGCCAGTGGAGTCCGCGATGAGCAGTTCTTC. It yields the protein CASGVRDEQFF.

The chain links TRBV19 to TRBJ2-1; perhaps TRBD1 as D (6 bases). Trimming pared 4 bases from V and 2 bases from J, leaving 9 bases between. Germline CDR1 reads LNHDA; CDR2 reads SQIVND (reference sequence). The CDR3 has 14 amino acids. The CDR3 sequence is CASSTGDPYNEQFF. The CDR3 DNA reads TGTGCCAGTAGTACAGGGGACCCCTACAATGAGCAGTTCTTC. Based on the CDR3 plus reference TRBV19 and TRBJ2-1, the full variable domain is DGGITQSPKYLFRKEGQNVTLSCEQNLNHDAMYWYRQDPGQGLRLIYYSQIVNDFQKGDIAEGYSVSREKKESFPLTVTSAQKNPTAFYLCASSTGDPYNEQFFGPGTRLTVL.